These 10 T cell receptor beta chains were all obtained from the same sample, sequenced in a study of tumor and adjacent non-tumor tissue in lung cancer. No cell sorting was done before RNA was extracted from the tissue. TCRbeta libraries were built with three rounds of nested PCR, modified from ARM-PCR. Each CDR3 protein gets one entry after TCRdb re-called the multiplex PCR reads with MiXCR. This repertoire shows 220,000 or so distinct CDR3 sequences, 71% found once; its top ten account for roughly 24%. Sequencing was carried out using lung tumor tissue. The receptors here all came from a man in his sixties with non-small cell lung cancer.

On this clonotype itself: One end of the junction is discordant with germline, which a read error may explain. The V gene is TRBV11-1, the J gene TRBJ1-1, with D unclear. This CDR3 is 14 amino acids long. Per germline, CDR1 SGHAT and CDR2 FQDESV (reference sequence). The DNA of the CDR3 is TGTGCCAGCAGCTTAGACGTAGTGAACACTGGAGCTTTCTTT. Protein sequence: CASSLDVVNTGAFF.

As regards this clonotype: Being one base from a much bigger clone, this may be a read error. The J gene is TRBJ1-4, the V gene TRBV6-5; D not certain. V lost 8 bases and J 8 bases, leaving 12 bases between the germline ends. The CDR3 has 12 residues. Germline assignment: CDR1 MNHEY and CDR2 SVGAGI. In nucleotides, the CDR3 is TGTGCCAGCGGGCTGCCCAGGGAAAAACTGTTTTTT. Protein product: CASGLPREKLFF.

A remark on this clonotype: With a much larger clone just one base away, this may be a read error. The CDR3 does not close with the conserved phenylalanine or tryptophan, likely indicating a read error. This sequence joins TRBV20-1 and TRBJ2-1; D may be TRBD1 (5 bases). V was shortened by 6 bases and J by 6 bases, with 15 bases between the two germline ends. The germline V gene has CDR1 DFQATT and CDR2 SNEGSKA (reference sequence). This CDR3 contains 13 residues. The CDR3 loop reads CSAPLPGINEQFI. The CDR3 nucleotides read TGCAGTGCCCCCCTACCAGGGATCAATGAGCAGTTCATC.

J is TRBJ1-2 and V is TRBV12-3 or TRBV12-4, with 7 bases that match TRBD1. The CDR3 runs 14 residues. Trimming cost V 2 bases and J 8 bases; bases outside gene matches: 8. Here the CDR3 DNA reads TGTGCCAGCAGTTTAAGGCAGGGGGGTGTCGGCTACACCTTC. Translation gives CASSLRQGGVGYTF.

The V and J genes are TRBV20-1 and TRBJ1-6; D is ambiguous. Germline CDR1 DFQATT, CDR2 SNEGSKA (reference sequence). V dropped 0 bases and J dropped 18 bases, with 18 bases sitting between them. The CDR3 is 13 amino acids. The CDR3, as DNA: TGCAGTGCTAGAGATTCTTACGAGAACTCCCCCCACTTT. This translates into CSARDSYENSPHF.

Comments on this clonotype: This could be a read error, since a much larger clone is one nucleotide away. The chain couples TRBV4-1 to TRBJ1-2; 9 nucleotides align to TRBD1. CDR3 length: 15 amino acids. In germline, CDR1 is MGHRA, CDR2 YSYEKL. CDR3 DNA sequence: TGCGTCAGCAGCCAGGATGTGACAGGGGGCTATGGCTACACCTTC. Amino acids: CVSSQDVTGGYGYTF.

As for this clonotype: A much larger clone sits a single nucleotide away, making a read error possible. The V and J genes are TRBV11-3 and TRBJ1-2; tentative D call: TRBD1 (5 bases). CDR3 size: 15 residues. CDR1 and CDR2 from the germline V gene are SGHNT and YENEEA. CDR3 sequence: CASSPGTEVVAGYIF. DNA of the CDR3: TGTGCCAGCAGCCCCGGGACGGAGGTTGTGGCTGGCTACATCTTC.

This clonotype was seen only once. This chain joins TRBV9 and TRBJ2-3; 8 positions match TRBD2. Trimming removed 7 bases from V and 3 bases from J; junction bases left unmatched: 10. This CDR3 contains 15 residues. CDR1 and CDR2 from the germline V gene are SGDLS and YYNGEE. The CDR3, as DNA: TGTGCCAGCGCCCCCGGGGGGGTGCATACAGATACGCAGTATTTT. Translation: CASAPGGVHTDTQYF.

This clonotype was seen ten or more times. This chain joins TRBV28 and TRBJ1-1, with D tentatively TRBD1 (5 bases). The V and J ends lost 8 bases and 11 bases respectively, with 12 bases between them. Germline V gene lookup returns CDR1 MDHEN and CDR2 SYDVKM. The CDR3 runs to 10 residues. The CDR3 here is CASLTKGAFF. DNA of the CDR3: TGTGCCAGCTTAACGAAGGGGGCTTTCTTT.

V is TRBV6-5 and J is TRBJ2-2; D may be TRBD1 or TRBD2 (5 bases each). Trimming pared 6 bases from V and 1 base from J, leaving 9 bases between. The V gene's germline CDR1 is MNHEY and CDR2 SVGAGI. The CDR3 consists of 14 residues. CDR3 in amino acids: CASRGVVNTGELFF. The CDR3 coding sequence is TGTGCCAGCAGGGGGGTGGTGAACACCGGGGAGCTGTTTTTT.